The 28 T cell receptor beta chains below were found in one sample sequenced in a study of T-cell memory formation after mild COVID-19. TCRdb passed the 5' RACE reads through MiXCR, listing each CDR3 protein once. The profile covers under 550,000 distinct CDR3 sequences, with approximately 18% appearing a single time and about 12% taken by the ten largest. Material: PBMCs or a T cell subset sorted from them (not recorded which). These TCRs come from an adult woman who had mild COVID-19 (a few samples of this study predate the infection). Cell type and time point are not known.

V is TRBV7-2 and J is TRBJ1-6; 7 bases match TRBD1. Trimming at V came to 0 bases and at J to 10 bases, leaving 6 bases not matched to a gene. Germline V lookup: CDR1 SGHTA, CDR2 FQGNSA. The CDR3 has 15 residues. The CDR3 DNA is TGTGCCAGCAGCTTAGCCAGCCAGGGGGGCTCACCCCTCCACTTT. Encoded protein: CASSLASQGGSPLHF.

The V call is TRBV7-9, the J call TRBJ1-1, with D maybe TRBD1 (6 bases). This CDR3 comprises 17 residues. With 5 bases removed from V and 1 base from J, the gap between germline ends came to 20 bases. CDR1 and CDR2 from the germline V gene are SEHNR and FQNEAQ (reference sequence). CDR3 DNA sequence: TGTGCCAGCAGCCCTCGGGCGTCGGGGGCGGAGAACACTGAAGCTTTCTTT. Protein product: CASSPRASGAENTEAFF.

This rearrangement joins TRBV4-3 to TRBJ2-1; 12 nucleotides agree with TRBD2. Looked up from germline, CDR1 is LGHNA and CDR2 is YSLEER. J was trimmed by 8 bases and V by 0 bases; bases with no gene match: 8. The CDR3 runs to 17 residues. The CDR3 is CASSQDGLAGGLYEQFF. For the CDR3, the DNA is TGCGCCAGCAGCCAAGATGGGCTAGCGGGAGGGCTGTATGAGCAGTTCTTC.

The V call is TRBV6-6, the J call TRBJ2-7; possibly TRBD1 or TRBD2 for D (5 bases each). Germline assignment: CDR1 MNHNY and CDR2 SVGAGI (reference sequence). The CDR3 consists of 16 residues. The V gene lost 4 bases and the J gene lost 3 bases, with 19 bases spanning the gap. In DNA, the CDR3 is TGTGCCAGCAGTTCCGGGACCAATCTGGGCTACTACGAGCAGTACTTC. Amino acid sequence: CASSSGTNLGYYEQYF.

The chain carries TRBV4-3 and TRBJ2-3, with 13 bases identical to TRBD2. With V trimmed by 1 base and J by 0 bases, 10 bases remained unmatched. There are 20 residues in the CDR3. CDR1 and CDR2 (germline): LGHNA, YSLEER. For the CDR3, the DNA is TGCGCCAGCAGCCAAGGGGCACTAGCGGGAGGGCCGGGGAGCACAGATACGCAGTATTTT. Protein: CASSQGALAGGPGSTDTQYF.

V usage is TRBV12-3 or TRBV12-4 and J usage is TRBJ2-5; tentatively, D is TRBD2 (6 bases). The CDR3 sequence is 15 residues long. V lost 4 bases, J lost 5 bases, and 17 bases lay in between. DNA for the CDR3: TGTGCCAGCAGTTACCTCGGGACTCCGCCCGAGACCCAGTACTTC. Translated: CASSYLGTPPETQYF.

In this sample, this clonotype turned up many times. The chain recombines TRBV2 with TRBJ2-3, with TRBD1 matching 7 bases. CDR3 length: 14 residues. Germline V CDR1 and CDR2: SNHLY, FYNNEI. V was clipped by 8 bases and J by 2 bases; unmatched bases: 7. CDR3 DNA sequence: TGTGCCAGCGTCCGGGACAGAGCCACAGATACGCAGTATTTT. Its translation: CASVRDRATDTQYF.

This clonotype showed up just a few times. This chain joins TRBV3-1 and TRBJ2-1; the D is unclear. There are 13 residues in the CDR3. Trimming pared 5 bases from V and 8 bases from J, leaving 13 bases between. Per germline, CDR1 LGHDT and CDR2 YNNKEL (reference sequence). Here the CDR3 DNA reads TGTGCCAGCAGCAGAGGAGATTCGGATGAGCAGTTCTTC. Translated, it gives CASSRGDSDEQFF.

V and J are TRBV3-1 and TRBJ2-7; TRBD1 matches at 8 bases. CDR1 LGHDT and CDR2 YNNKEL come from the germline V gene (reference sequence). There are 13 residues in the CDR3. Trimming at V came to 2 bases and at J to 7 bases, leaving 4 bases not matched to a gene. The CDR3 reads CASSQNTGGEQYF. CDR3 nucleotides: TGTGCCAGCAGCCAAAACACAGGGGGAGAGCAGTACTTC.

This clonotype was seen at least ten times. This chain joins TRBV7-9 and TRBJ2-3; D remains ambiguous. There are 13 residues in the CDR3. The germline CDR1 and CDR2 sequences are SEHNR and FQNEAQ (reference sequence). The V end was cut by 3 bases, the J end by 4 bases, with 8 bases between. CDR3 coding DNA: TGTGCCAGCAGCTTTGAGGTCCCAGATACGCAGTATTTT. This codes for CASSFEVPDTQYF.

This clonotype appeared a few times. V is TRBV3-1 and J is TRBJ1-6; D might be TRBD1 (6 bases). CDR1 is LGHDT and CDR2 is YNNKEL in the germline V gene (reference sequence). The V end lost 6 bases, the J end lost 13 bases, and 13 bases lay between the germline ends. The CDR3 consists of 12 residues. The CDR3 sequence is CASSLNRDPLHF. CDR3 nucleotide sequence: TGTGCCAGCAGTCTCAACAGGGATCCCCTCCACTTT.

This clonotype occurred a few times. The V gene is TRBV12-3 or TRBV12-4, the J gene TRBJ2-5, with D possibly being TRBD1 or TRBD2 (5 bases each). CDR3 size: 13 residues. With 6 bases removed from V and 4 bases from J, the gap between germline ends came to 12 bases. The chain's CDR3 is CASRAGTPETQYF. The DNA of the CDR3 is TGTGCCAGCAGAGCCGGGACCCCAGAGACCCAGTACTTC.

The rearrangement uses TRBV6-6 and TRBJ1-6, with no clear D. Trimming left V 4 bases short and J 9 bases short, with 10 bases between. The CDR3 spans 13 residues. The germline V gene encodes CDR1 MNHNY and CDR2 SVGAGI (reference sequence). CDR3 in amino acids: CASSFPEGSPLHF. CDR3 nucleotide sequence: TGTGCCAGCAGTTTCCCTGAAGGTTCACCCCTCCACTTT.

The chain links TRBV12-3 or TRBV12-4 to TRBJ1-1; D ambiguous. Trimming cost V 2 bases and J 5 bases, with 6 bases left between them. The CDR3 consists of 12 residues. CDR3 nucleotide sequence: TGTGCCAGCAGTTTATTTGGGACTGAAGCTTTCTTT. Its translation: CASSLFGTEAFF.

The gene calls are TRBV9 and TRBJ2-5; TRBD1 agrees at 7 bases. The CDR3 contains 13 residues. V lost 3 bases to trimming and J lost 3 bases; unmatched junction nucleotides: 2. Looked up from germline, CDR1 is SGDLS and CDR2 is YYNGEE. The CDR3 region has the DNA TGTGCCAGCAGCGGACAGGGTGAAGAGACCCAGTACTTC. It codes for CASSGQGEETQYF.

The chain combines TRBV20-1 with TRBJ1-2, with 10 bases identical to TRBD1. After removal of 6 bases from V and 7 bases from J, the junction contained 8 bases not matched to a gene. The CDR3 runs to 13 residues. Germline CDR1 DFQATT, CDR2 SNEGSKA (reference sequence). The CDR3 reads CSAPMTGGSGYTF. The CDR3 DNA reads as TGCAGTGCCCCCATGACAGGGGGCAGTGGCTACACCTTC.

This clonotype was seen a handful of times. The chain carries TRBV12-3 or TRBV12-4 and TRBJ1-5; no clear D gene. Deletions cut 6 bases from V and 11 bases from J, with 14 bases between. This CDR3 is built from 12 residues. The chain's CDR3 is CASSAAYPAQHF. The DNA for the CDR3 is TGTGCCAGCAGCGCAGCTTACCCAGCCCAGCATTTT.

There are a few counts of this clonotype. The rearrangement links TRBV5-1 to TRBJ2-4; 13 nucleotides match TRBD2. Germline CDR1 SGHRS, CDR2 YFSETQ. This CDR3 contains 15 residues. V dropped 4 bases and J dropped 3; count of bases not matched to a gene: 1. CDR3 DNA: TGCGCCAGCAGCCGACTAGCGGGAGGCAAAAACATTCAGTACTTC. Translation gives CASSRLAGGKNIQYF.

The chain employs TRBV20-1 and TRBJ2-1, with D tentatively TRBD1 (5 bases). Trimming stripped 3 bases from V and 5 bases from J, with 20 bases between. CDR3 size: 16 residues. In germline, CDR1 is DFQATT, CDR2 SNEGSKA (reference sequence). Here the CDR3 reads CSARDDILGANNEQFF. CDR3 in DNA: TGCAGTGCTAGGGATGACATTTTAGGGGCGAACAATGAGCAGTTCTTC.

This clonotype was seen ten or more times. The V gene is TRBV7-2, the J gene TRBJ2-3; 7 bases are a match to TRBD1. This CDR3 has 18 residues. CDR1 and CDR2 (germline): SGHTA, FQGNSA. Trimming at V came to 4 bases and at J to 2 bases, leaving 15 bases not matched to a gene. Written as DNA, the CDR3 is TGTGCCAGCAGCTCGTCACACACAAGGGACAGACCCACAGATACGCAGTATTTT. Translating it yields CASSSSHTRDRPTDTQYF.

This clonotype was found a few times. This chain connects TRBV10-3 to TRBJ2-3; 8 nucleotides line up with TRBD1. The CDR3 is 18 residues long. The germline V gene encodes CDR1 ENHRY and CDR2 SYGVKD. The V segment lost 0 bases and the J segment 6 bases; nucleotides outside the gene matches: 14. CDR3 in amino acids: CAISESLELDREVDTQYF. DNA for the CDR3: TGTGCCATCAGTGAGTCTTTAGAGTTGGACAGGGAGGTGGATACGCAGTATTTT.

Only a few counts were recorded for this clonotype. J is TRBJ2-1 and V is TRBV6-5, with TRBD2 matching 11 bases. The CDR3 has 18 amino acids. Germline values: CDR1 MNHEY, CDR2 SVGAGI. The J segment lost 0 bases and the V segment lost 6 bases, leaving 10 bases of the junction unmatched. The CDR3 nucleotides are TGTGCCAGCAGGTCTCTAGCGGGGGGCGTATCCTCCTACAATGAGCAGTTCTTC. Its protein is CASRSLAGGVSSYNEQFF.

This clonotype was seen only once. The J gene is TRBJ1-2, the V gene TRBV4-1; 7 nucleotides agree with TRBD1. The CDR3 covers 15 residues. The germline V gene has CDR1 MGHRA and CDR2 YSYEKL. Losses at the gene ends were 1 base for V and 2 bases for J; bases not matched to a gene: 4. Here the CDR3 reads CASSQGMGQNYGYTF. The CDR3 DNA reads as TGCGCCAGCAGCCAAGGGATGGGACAGAACTATGGCTACACCTTC.

The rearrangement joins TRBV29-1 to TRBJ2-7, with TRBD1 matching over 9 bases. Germline CDR1 reads SQVTM; CDR2 reads ANQGSEA. The CDR3 contains 14 residues. V shed 7 bases and J 0 bases; nucleotides not matched to a gene: 7. CDR3 in amino acids: CSATDRGSSYEQYF. The CDR3 DNA is TGCAGCGCTACCGACAGGGGGAGCTCCTACGAGCAGTACTTC.

This chain uses TRBV3-1 with TRBJ1-1; 8 nucleotides line up with TRBD1. The CDR3 extends over 16 amino acids. CDR1 and CDR2 from the germline V gene are LGHDT and YNNKEL (reference sequence). V lost 0 bases and J lost 4; bases outside the gene matches: 7. The CDR3 protein is CASSQDWDRRGTEAFF. CDR3 coding DNA: TGTGCCAGCAGCCAAGATTGGGACAGGAGGGGCACTGAAGCTTTCTTT.

This clonotype has only a few counts. The chain carries TRBV7-6 and TRBJ2-1; maybe TRBD2 (5 bases). V was shortened by 5 bases and J by 7 bases, with 12 bases between the two germline ends. CDR3 length: 13 amino acids. The V gene's germline CDR1 is SGHVS and CDR2 FNYEAQ. CDR3 sequence: CASSPGKPNEQFF. CDR3 nucleotides: TGTGCCAGCAGCCCCGGGAAGCCGAATGAGCAGTTCTTC.

The sample holds a few counts of this clonotype. The V and J genes are TRBV19 and TRBJ1-2, with 7 positions matching TRBD1. This CDR3 spans 14 amino acids. The germline V gene has CDR1 LNHDA and CDR2 SQIVND (reference sequence). J gave up 4 bases and V 3 bases, and 5 bases lay outside the gene matches. CDR3 nucleotides: TGTGCCAGTAGTATGGGGGACAGCCTCTATGGCTACACCTTC. Its translation: CASSMGDSLYGYTF.

This chain connects TRBV4-1 to TRBJ1-4, with TRBD1 as a possible D gene (5 bases). Germline CDR1 is MGHRA and CDR2 is YSYEKL. This CDR3 is 14 amino acids long. The V end was cut by 2 bases, the J end by 8 bases, with 12 bases between. This CDR3 is CASSQLGLREKLFF. CDR3 DNA: TGCGCCAGCAGCCAATTGGGGCTTAGGGAAAAACTGTTTTTT.